This TCR beta chain was retrieved from a study of blood T cell repertoires in COVID-19. Profiled with immunoSEQ multiplex PCR; TCRdb holds only in-frame clones, not every one. The table lists about 30,000 clones, 80% to 90% of them singletons. Sequencing input: peripheral blood. The source of these receptors is a human donor with active COVID-19. The donor label of this sample is uncertain.

The chain has TRBV29-1 and TRBJ2-3, with 11 nucleotides matching TRBD2. There are 15 residues in the CDR3. Per the germline V gene, CDR1 is SQVTM and CDR2 is ANQGSEA. The CDR3 bases are TGCACCCCTAGCGGGGGGTTACCTAGCACAGATACGCAGTATTTT. It translates to CTPSGGLPSTDTQYF.